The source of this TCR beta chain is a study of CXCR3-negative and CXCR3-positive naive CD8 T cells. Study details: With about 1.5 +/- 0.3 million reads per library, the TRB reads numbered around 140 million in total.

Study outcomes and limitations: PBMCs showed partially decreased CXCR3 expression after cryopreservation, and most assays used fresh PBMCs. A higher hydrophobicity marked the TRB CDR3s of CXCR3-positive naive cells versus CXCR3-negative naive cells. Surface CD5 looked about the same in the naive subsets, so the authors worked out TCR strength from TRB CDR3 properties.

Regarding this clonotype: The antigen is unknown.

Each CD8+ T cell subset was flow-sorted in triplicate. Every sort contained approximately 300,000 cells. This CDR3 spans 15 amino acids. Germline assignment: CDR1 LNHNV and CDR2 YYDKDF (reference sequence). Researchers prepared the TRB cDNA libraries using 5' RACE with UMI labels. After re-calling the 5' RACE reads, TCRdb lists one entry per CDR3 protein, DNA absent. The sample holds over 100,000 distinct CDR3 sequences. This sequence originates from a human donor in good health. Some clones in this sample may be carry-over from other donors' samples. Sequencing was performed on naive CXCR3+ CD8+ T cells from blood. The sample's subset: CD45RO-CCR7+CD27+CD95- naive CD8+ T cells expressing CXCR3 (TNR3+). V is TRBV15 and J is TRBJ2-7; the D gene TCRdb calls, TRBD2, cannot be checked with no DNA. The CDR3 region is CATRSSGIGSYEQYF.